The present T cell receptor beta chain was sequenced within a study of cytomegalovirus exposure and HLA in healthy donors. Study-wide points: A link between a missense DCLRE1C variant and TCR beta V- and J-gene trimming emerged from a later analysis.

PCR involved 60 Vbeta and 13 Jbeta primers. Some clones are missing from TCRdb's copy, which holds only in-frame ones; the method was immunoSEQ multiplex PCR. The sample consists of 150,000 to 200,000 clones, 65% to 85% of them appearing once. Concerning this clone itself: Its antigen remains unknown.

The length of the CDR3 is 13 residues. Per the germline V gene, CDR1 is GTSNPN and CDR2 is SVGIG (reference sequence). The germline V and J ends were trimmed by 0 bases and 4 bases, with 7 bases remaining between them. V and J are TRBV30 and TRBJ1-5; the D is unclear. Sequencing was done on a sample of PBMCs. The sequence was obtained from a man over 45 in good health and CMV-seropositive. Here the CDR3 DNA reads TGTGCCTGGAGTGTGCAGGAAAATCAGCCCCAGCATTTT. Its translation: CAWSVQENQPQHF. Complete variable domain (other parts from reference TRBV30 and TRBJ1-5): SQTIHQWPATLVQPVGSPLSLECTVEGTSNPNLYWYRQAAGRGLQLLFYSVGIGQISSEVPQNLSASRPQDRQFILSSKKLLLSDSGFYLCAWSVQENQPQHFGDGTRLSIL.